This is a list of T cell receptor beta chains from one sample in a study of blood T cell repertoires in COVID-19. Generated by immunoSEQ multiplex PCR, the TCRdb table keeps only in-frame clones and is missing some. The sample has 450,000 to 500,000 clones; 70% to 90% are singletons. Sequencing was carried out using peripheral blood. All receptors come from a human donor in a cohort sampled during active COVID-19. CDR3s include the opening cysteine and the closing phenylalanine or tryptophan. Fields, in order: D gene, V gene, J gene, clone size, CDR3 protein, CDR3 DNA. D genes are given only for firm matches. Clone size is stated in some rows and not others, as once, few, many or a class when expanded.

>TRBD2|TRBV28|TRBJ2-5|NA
CASRPSSGLAETQYF
TGTGCCAGCAGACCATCATCGGGACTAGCCGAGACCCAGTACTTC
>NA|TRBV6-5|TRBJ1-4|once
CASSREITNEKLFF
TGTGCCAGCAGTCGGGAAATAACTAATGAAAAACTGTTTTTT
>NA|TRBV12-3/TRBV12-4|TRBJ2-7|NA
CASSPSSVEQYF
TGTGCCAGCAGCCCATCCTCAGTCGAGCAGTACTTC
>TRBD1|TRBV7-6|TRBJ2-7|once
CASSPGTEDYEQYF
TGTGCCAGTAGTCCGGGGACAGAGGACTACGAGCAGTACTTC
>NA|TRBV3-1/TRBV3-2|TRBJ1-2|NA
CASSQEAQSNYGYTF
TGTGCCAGCAGCCAAGAAGCACAGTCTAACTATGGCTACACCTTC
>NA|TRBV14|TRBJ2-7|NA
CASSRQTSAYEQYF
TGTGCCAGCAGCCGTCAGACATCTGCCTACGAGCAGTACTTC
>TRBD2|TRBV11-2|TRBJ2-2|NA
CASTPASGRRTGELFF
TGTGCCAGCACCCCTGCCAGCGGGAGACGGACCGGGGAGCTGTTTTTT
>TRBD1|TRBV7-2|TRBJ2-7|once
CASSLDRGPNEQYF
TGTGCCAGCAGCCTTGACAGGGGGCCTAACGAGCAGTACTTC
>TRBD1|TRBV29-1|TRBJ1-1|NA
CSVAGTGLTNTEAFF
TGCAGCGTTGCAGGGACAGGGCTTACGAACACTGAAGCTTTCTTT
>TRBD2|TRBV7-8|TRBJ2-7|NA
CASSVPRGEKYF
TGTGCCAGCAGCGTACCTCGGGGGGAAAAGTACTTC
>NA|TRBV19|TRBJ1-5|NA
CASSSSLGQPQHF
TGTGCCAGTAGTTCTTCTCTAGGACAGCCCCAGCATTTT
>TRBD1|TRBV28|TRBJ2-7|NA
CASGDRINEQYF
TGTGCCAGCGGGGACAGGATCAACGAGCAGTACTTC
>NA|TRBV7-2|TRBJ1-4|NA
CASSFPLSGNEKLFF
TGTGCCAGCAGCTTCCCTTTGTCCGGTAATGAAAAACTGTTTTTT
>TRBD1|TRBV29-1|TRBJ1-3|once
CSVEQGAGNTIYF
TGCAGCGTTGAACAGGGGGCGGGAAACACCATATATTTT
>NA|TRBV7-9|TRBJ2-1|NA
CASSLAQYRGSDEQFF
TGTGCCAGCAGCTTAGCGCAGTATAGGGGAAGCGATGAGCAGTTCTTC
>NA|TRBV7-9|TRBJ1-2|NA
CASSLALRVYGYTF
TGTGCCAGCAGCTTAGCCCTTAGAGTCTATGGCTACACCTTC
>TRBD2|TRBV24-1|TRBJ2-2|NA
CATSASGGPSTGELFF
TGTGCCACCAGTGCGTCGGGAGGGCCAAGCACCGGGGAGCTGTTTTTT
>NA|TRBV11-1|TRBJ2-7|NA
CASSLGKGRSYEQYF
TGTGCCAGCAGCTTGGGAAAGGGGCGCTCCTACGAGCAGTACTTC
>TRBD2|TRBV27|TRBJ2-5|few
CASSPGLAGVAPQETQYF
TGTGCCAGCAGCCCCGGACTAGCGGGAGTAGCCCCTCAAGAGACCCAGTACTTC
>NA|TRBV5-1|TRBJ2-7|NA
CASAQYGGQGYEQYF
TGCGCCAGCGCGCAATATGGTGGGCAGGGATACGAGCAGTACTTC
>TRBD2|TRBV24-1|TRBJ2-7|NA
CATSDILGGRSHEQYF
TGTGCCACCAGTGATATACTAGGCGGGAGATCCCACGAGCAGTACTTC
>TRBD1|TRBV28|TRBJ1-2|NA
CASSFRTGGTHGYTF
TGTGCCAGCAGTTTTCGGACAGGGGGGACGCATGGCTACACCTTC
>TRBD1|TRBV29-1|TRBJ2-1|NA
CSAGTGTVNEQFF
TGCAGCGCCGGGACAGGGACGGTCAATGAGCAGTTCTTC
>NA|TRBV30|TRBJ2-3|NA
CAWKVTSTDTQYF
TGTGCCTGGAAGGTGACTAGCACAGATACGCAGTATTTT
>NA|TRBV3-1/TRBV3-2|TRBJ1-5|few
CASSQVSQPQHF
TGTGCCAGCAGCCAAGTAAGCCAGCCCCAGCATTTT
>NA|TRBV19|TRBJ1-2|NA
CASKKELGYTF
TGTGCCAGTAAAAAGGAGTTGGGCTACACCTTC
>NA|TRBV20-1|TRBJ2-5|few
CSASTVQETQYF
TGCAGTGCTAGTACAGTACAAGAGACCCAGTACTTC
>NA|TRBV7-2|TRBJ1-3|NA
CASSVQGTGNTIYF
TGTGCCAGCAGCGTCCAGGGAACAGGAAACACCATATATTTT
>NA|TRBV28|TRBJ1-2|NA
CASRQTNYGYTF
TGTGCCAGCCGACAGACTAACTATGGCTACACCTTC
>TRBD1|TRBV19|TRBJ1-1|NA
CASTDRGRSPVTEAFF
TGTGCCAGTACCGACAGGGGAAGAAGTCCGGTCACTGAAGCTTTCTTT
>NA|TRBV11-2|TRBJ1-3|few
CASSPTLYGNTIYF
TGTGCCAGCAGCCCTACCCTTTATGGAAACACCATATATTTT
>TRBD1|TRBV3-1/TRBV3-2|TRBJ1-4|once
CASSQGVRGLITNEKLFF
TGTGCCAGCAGCCAAGGGGTCAGGGGGCTTATTACTAATGAAAAACTGTTTTTT
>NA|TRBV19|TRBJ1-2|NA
CASTRAAPRANYGYTF
TGTGCCAGTACCCGAGCGGCTCCTCGAGCTAACTATGGCTACACCTTC
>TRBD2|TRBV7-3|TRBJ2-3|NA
CASSRTLAGATDTQYF
TGTGCCAGCAGCCGAACACTAGCGGGAGCCACAGATACGCAGTATTTT
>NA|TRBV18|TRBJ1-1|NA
CASSPLTALGTEAFF
TGTGCCAGCTCACCCTTGACAGCACTCGGCACTGAAGCTTTCTTT
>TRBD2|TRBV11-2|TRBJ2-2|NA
CASSLASGKLSGELFF
TGTGCCAGCAGCTTAGCTAGCGGGAAACTTTCCGGGGAGCTGTTTTTT
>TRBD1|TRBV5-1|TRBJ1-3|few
CASTVGQGSGNTIYF
TGCGCCAGCACCGTTGGACAGGGCTCTGGAAACACCATATATTTT
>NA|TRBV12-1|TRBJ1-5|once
CASSLQGGRVSQPQHF
TGTGCCAGCAGCTTACAAGGTGGGAGAGTGAGTCAGCCCCAGCATTTT
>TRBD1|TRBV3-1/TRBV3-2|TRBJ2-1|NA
CASSQGQLVKQFF
TGTGCCAGCAGCCAGGGACAGTTAGTTAAGCAGTTCTTC
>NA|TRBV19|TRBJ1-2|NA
CASSTPRQYRYTF
TGTGCCAGTAGTACTCCCCGACAGTACCGCTACACCTTC
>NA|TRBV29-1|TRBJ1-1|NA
CSVVRGDTEAFF
TGCAGCGTTGTACGGGGTGACACTGAAGCTTTCTTT
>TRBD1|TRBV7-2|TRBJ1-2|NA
CASSLGRTGGSGYTF
TGTGCCAGCAGCTTAGGTCGGACAGGGGGCTCTGGCTACACCTTC
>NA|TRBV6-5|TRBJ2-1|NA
CASSYSGTSDNEQFF
TGTGCCAGCAGTTACTCTGGGACTTCAGACAATGAGCAGTTCTTC
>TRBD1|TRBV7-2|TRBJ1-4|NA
CASSSRTGGGEKLFF
TGTGCCAGCAGCTCCCGGACAGGGGGCGGGGAAAAACTGTTTTTT
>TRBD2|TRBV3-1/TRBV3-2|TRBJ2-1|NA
CASSLGEGPYNEQFF
TGTGCCAGCAGCCTGGGGGAGGGCCCTTACAATGAGCAGTTCTTC
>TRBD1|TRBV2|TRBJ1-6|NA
CASSAWTGGNSPLHF
TGTGCCAGCAGTGCCTGGACAGGGGGTAATTCACCCCTCCACTTT
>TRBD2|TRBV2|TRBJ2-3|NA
CASSVAGLAGTTDTQYF
TGTGCCAGCAGCGTCGCCGGACTAGCGGGGACCACAGATACGCAGTATTTT
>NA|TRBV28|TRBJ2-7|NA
CASSRPAGLSYEQYF
TGTGCCAGCTCCCGACCTGCGGGACTTTCCTACGAGCAGTACTTC
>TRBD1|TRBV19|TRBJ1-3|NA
CASSTQGAGNTIYF
TGTGCCAGTAGTACACAGGGGGCTGGAAACACCATATATTTT
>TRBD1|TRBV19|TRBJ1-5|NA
CASSQLRQGYNQPQHF
TGTGCCAGTAGCCAGTTGAGACAGGGATACAATCAGCCCCAGCATTTT